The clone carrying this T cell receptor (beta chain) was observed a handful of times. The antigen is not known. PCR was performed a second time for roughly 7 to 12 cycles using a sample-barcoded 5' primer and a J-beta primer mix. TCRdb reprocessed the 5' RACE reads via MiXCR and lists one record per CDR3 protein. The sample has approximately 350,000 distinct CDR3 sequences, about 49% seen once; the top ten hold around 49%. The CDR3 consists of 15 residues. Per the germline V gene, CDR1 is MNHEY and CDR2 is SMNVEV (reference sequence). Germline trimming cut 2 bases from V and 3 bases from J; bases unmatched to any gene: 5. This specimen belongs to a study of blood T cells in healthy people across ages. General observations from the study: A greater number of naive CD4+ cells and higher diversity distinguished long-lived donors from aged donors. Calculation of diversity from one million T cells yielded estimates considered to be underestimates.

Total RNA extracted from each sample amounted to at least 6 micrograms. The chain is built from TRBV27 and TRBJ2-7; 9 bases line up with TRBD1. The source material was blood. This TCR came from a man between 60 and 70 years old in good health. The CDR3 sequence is CASSLGTGFGYEQYF. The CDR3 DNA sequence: TGTGCCAGCAGTTTAGGGACAGGGTTCGGCTACGAGCAGTACTTC.